The rows below give T cell receptor beta chains drawn from one sample of a study of graft-versus-host responses after intestinal transplantation. Data came from immunoSEQ multiplex PCR; TCRdb stores just in-frame clones and leaves some out. The sample has about 120,000 clones; over 85% are singletons. Their target antigens are unknown. The source material was unstimulated CD4+ T cells sorted from spleen or lymph node cells, sampled before intestinal transplant. Receptors originate from a human donor who received an intestinal transplant. The conserved cysteine and the conserved F or W are not part of the CDR3 here. D genes are given only for firm matches. The listing skips clone size in some rows; elsewhere it reads once, few, many or a size class.

J: TRBJ2-5; V: TRBV4-1; size: .; D: TRBD2; CDR3: ASSPNTSGRAWSQETQY
J: TRBJ1-5; V: TRBV7-2; size: .; D: .; CDR3: ASSSRVDQPQH
J: TRBJ2-7; V: TRBV14; size: .; D: .; CDR3: ASSQDPRGGSYEQY
J: TRBJ1-2; V: TRBV5-6; size: .; D: .; CDR3: ASSLDRDYGYT
J: TRBJ2-7; V: TRBV29-1; size: .; D: .; CDR3: SVAPKSREQY
J: TRBJ1-2; V: TRBV15; size: .; D: TRBD1; CDR3: ATSSADRDGYGYT
J: TRBJ1-3; V: TRBV18; size: .; D: .; CDR3: ASSTGRVSWNTIY
J: TRBJ2-7; V: TRBV25-1; size: .; D: .; CDR3: ASSRRERYEQY
J: TRBJ2-7; V: TRBV28; size: .; D: .; CDR3: ASSYGSRVSSYEQY
J: TRBJ2-1; V: TRBV5-6; size: .; D: .; CDR3: ASAPGTGTYNEQF
J: TRBJ2-7; V: TRBV6-1; size: .; D: TRBD1; CDR3: ASNGQGAREQY
J: TRBJ1-5; V: TRBV5-1; size: .; D: .; CDR3: ASSLIGSQPQH
J: TRBJ2-7; V: TRBV5-1; size: .; D: TRBD1; CDR3: ASSSAGTGTEQY
J: TRBJ2-7; V: TRBV7-3; size: .; D: TRBD2; CDR3: ASSSWVAGHYEQY
J: TRBJ2-7; V: TRBV7-3; size: .; D: TRBD2; CDR3: ASSPLGEGYEQY
J: TRBJ2-1; V: TRBV19; size: .; D: .; CDR3: ASSIGTRTF
J: TRBJ1-4; V: TRBV27; size: .; D: .; CDR3: ASSSRVRGRVDEKLF
J: TRBJ2-3; V: TRBV15; size: once; D: .; CDR3: ATSGDSTDTQY
J: TRBJ1-5; V: TRBV6-5; size: .; D: .; CDR3: ASSSGYGDAQPQH
J: TRBJ1-5; V: TRBV30; size: .; D: TRBD1; CDR3: AWSSGQGNQPQH
J: TRBJ2-6; V: TRBV30; size: .; D: .; CDR3: AWRIGGYGANVLT
J: TRBJ2-2; V: TRBV19; size: .; D: .; CDR3: ASSIEGAGELF
J: TRBJ2-1; V: TRBV5-4; size: .; D: .; CDR3: ASSLISYNEQF
J: TRBJ2-2; V: TRBV19; size: few; D: .; CDR3: ASSIGFTGFTGELF
J: TRBJ2-3; V: TRBV12-5; size: .; D: .; CDR3: ASGQRSEGTDTQY
J: TRBJ2-2; V: TRBV27; size: .; D: .; CDR3: ASRLRVDTGELF
J: TRBJ2-1; V: TRBV5-1; size: .; D: .; CDR3: ASSSSFGGFYNEQF
J: TRBJ1-5; V: TRBV23-1; size: .; D: TRBD1; CDR3: ASSQADRGLREPQH
J: TRBJ1-2; V: TRBV28; size: .; D: .; CDR3: ASRGPRDYGYT
J: TRBJ1-2; V: TRBV5-1; size: .; D: TRBD1; CDR3: ASSSTLTGDGYT
J: TRBJ1-1; V: TRBV27; size: .; D: .; CDR3: ASSPWGRGMNTEAF
J: TRBJ2-7; V: TRBV28; size: once; D: .; CDR3: ASSLWGNHYEQY
J: TRBJ2-7; V: TRBV27; size: .; D: .; CDR3: ASWGGVRSSYEQY
J: TRBJ2-1; V: TRBV10-1; size: .; D: TRBD2; CDR3: ASSEAVGTSSYNEQF
J: TRBJ2-7; V: TRBV10-3; size: few; D: TRBD2; CDR3: AAGSGGASYEQY
J: TRBJ2-1; V: TRBV7-9; size: .; D: .; CDR3: ASSLRGGSHNEQF
J: TRBJ2-1; V: TRBV9; size: .; D: TRBD2; CDR3: ASSVSAGTRFSYNEQF
J: TRBJ2-5; V: TRBV9; size: .; D: .; CDR3: ASSTSGTGQETQY
J: TRBJ1-5; V: TRBV19; size: .; D: .; CDR3: ASSKGAVNQPQH
J: TRBJ1-4; V: TRBV28; size: few; D: TRBD1; CDR3: ASSPGQGEKLF
J: TRBJ1-1; V: TRBV30; size: .; D: .; CDR3: AWSAGRTEAF
J: TRBJ2-1; V: TRBV2; size: .; D: TRBD1; CDR3: ASSLRQGAIGNEQF
J: TRBJ1-5; V: TRBV6-6; size: .; D: .; CDR3: ASFRQATSNQPQH
J: TRBJ2-7; V: TRBV28; size: .; D: TRBD1; CDR3: AGRGQGRNEQY
J: TRBJ2-3; V: TRBV7-2; size: .; D: .; CDR3: ASSSFGVRTPSTDTQY
J: TRBJ2-7; V: TRBV27; size: .; D: TRBD1; CDR3: ATRQGRYEQY
J: TRBJ2-3; V: TRBV7-9; size: .; D: .; CDR3: AIRPAGASTDTQY
J: TRBJ1-2; V: TRBV7-9; size: .; D: .; CDR3: ASSFSGGTGGYGYT
J: TRBJ1-5; V: TRBV19; size: .; D: .; CDR3: ASRARSNQPQH
J: TRBJ2-7; V: TRBV30; size: .; D: .; CDR3: AWTKDLTHREQY